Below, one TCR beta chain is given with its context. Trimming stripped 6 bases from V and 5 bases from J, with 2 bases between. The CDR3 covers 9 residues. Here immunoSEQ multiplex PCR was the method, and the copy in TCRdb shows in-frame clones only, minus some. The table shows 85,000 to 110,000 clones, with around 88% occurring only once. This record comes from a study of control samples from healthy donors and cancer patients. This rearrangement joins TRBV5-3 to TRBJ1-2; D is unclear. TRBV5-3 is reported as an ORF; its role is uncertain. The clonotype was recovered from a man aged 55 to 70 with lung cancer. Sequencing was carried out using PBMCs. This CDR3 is CARKYGYTF. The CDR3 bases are TGTGCCAGAAAATATGGCTACACCTTC.